These 10 T cell receptor beta chains were all obtained from the same sample, sequenced in a study of regulatory T cells in long-lasting Graves disease. Time point specified: persistent/refractory GD, antithyroid drugs over 5 years with positive TRAb. Isolated PBMC RNA provided the starting material for the TCR library. iRepertoire HTBI primers and Arm-PCR of CDR3 regions built TCR beta libraries. TCRdb re-analysed the multiplex PCR reads in MiXCR, keeping a single row per CDR3 protein. This sample has roughly 450,000 distinct CDR3 sequences, with 20% to 25% found just once. Sequenced material: peripheral blood mononuclear cells (PBMCs), taken when the disease was refractory, from a patient treated with antithyroid drugs. Receptor source: a female donor with Graves disease.

This clonotype was seen a few times. The V and J genes are TRBV27 and TRBJ2-7; D is unclear. Trimming took 5 bases from V and 6 from J, leaving 14 bases between them. CDR3 length: 13 residues. In germline, CDR1 is MNHEY, CDR2 SMNVEV (reference sequence). The CDR3 region has the DNA TGTGCCAGCAGTGTAACCACGGCCTGCGAGCAGTACTTC. This translates into CASSVTTACEQYF.

As for this clonotype: A clone one base away is much larger, so this may be a read error. The genes are TRBV28 and TRBJ1-1; D remains unclear. Germline lookup yields CDR1 MDHEN and CDR2 SYDVKM. The CDR3 covers 12 residues. V lost 2 bases and J lost 10, with 11 bases in between. The CDR3 coding sequence is TGTGCCAGCAGTTTAGGTGCGGATAGAGCTTTCTTT. Its protein product is CASSLGADRAFF.

V usage is TRBV15 and J usage is TRBJ2-3; D unresolved. There are 14 residues in the CDR3. The germline V gene has CDR1 LNHNV and CDR2 YYDKDF (reference sequence). Between the trimmed V and J ends, which lost 0 bases and 3 bases, there was a span of 7 bases. The CDR3 DNA sequence: TGTGCCACCAGCAGAGATCAGTTTACAGATACGCAGTATTTT. This translates into CATSRDQFTDTQYF.

This clonotype was detected a few times. J is TRBJ2-7 and V is TRBV29-1; tentative D call: TRBD2 (6 bases). The CDR3 has 13 residues. Trimming stripped 6 bases from V and 3 bases from J, with 15 bases between. CDR1 is SQVTM and CDR2 is ANQGSEA in the germline V gene. CDR3 coding DNA: TGCAGCGTGGAGGGATTGGAGGACTACGAGCAGTACTTC. Translated: CSVEGLEDYEQYF.

The chain has TRBV10-1 and TRBJ2-2; 7 positions match TRBD1. Trimming at V came to 3 bases and at J to 7 bases, leaving 5 bases not matched to a gene. The germline V gene has CDR1 WNHNN and CDR2 SYGVQD (reference sequence). The CDR3 totals 14 residues. The CDR3 nucleotides are TGCGCCAGCAGTGACGACAGGGTGGACGGGGAGCTGTTTTTT. Its protein is CASSDDRVDGELFF.

This rearrangement joins TRBV12-3 or TRBV12-4 to TRBJ1-5, with TRBD1 identical over 10 bases. Unmatched junction bases numbered 4, after V lost 7 bases and J lost 4 bases. This CDR3 has 14 residues. The CDR3 bases are TGTGCCAGCACCCGGGACAGGGGAAATCAGCCCCAGCATTTT. The encoded protein is CASTRDRGNQPQHF.

In this sample, this clonotype turned up a few times. The chain joins TRBV6-1 to TRBJ2-1, with D unclear. CDR1 MNHNS and CDR2 SASEGT come from the germline V gene. The length of the CDR3 is 10 residues. With 3 bases removed from V and 9 bases from J, the gap between germline ends came to 3 bases. The CDR3, as DNA: TGTGCCAGCAGTGATGGTGAGCAGTTCTTC. Protein sequence: CASSDGEQFF.

This clonotype appeared many times. This chain joins TRBV7-9 and TRBJ2-5, with TRBD1 matching 10 bases. The germline V gene has CDR1 SEHNR and CDR2 FQNEAQ (reference sequence). J gave up 9 bases and V 4 bases, and 14 bases lay outside the gene matches. This CDR3 comprises 16 residues. The CDR3 loop is CASSSRLGQGSRAQYF. The DNA of the CDR3 is TGTGCCAGCAGCTCGCGATTGGGACAGGGGTCGAGGGCCCAGTACTTC.

This chain connects TRBV6-5 to TRBJ1-1; D gene unclear. Germline V gives CDR1 MNHEY, CDR2 SVGAGI. Trimming shortened V by 4 bases and J by 7 bases, and 10 bases separated the two germline ends. The CDR3 spans 12 residues. This chain's CDR3 is CASSSLALEAFF. The CDR3 bases are TGTGCCAGCAGTTCCCTGGCCCTTGAAGCTTTCTTT.

This clonotype was counted a few times. The genes are TRBV5-1 and TRBJ2-1; TRBD2 matches 10 bases. The CDR3 covers 15 residues. Unmatched junction bases numbered 9, after V lost 3 bases and J lost 9 bases. From germline, CDR1 is SGHRS and CDR2 YFSETQ. The CDR3 is CASSWGLAGEGEQFF. The CDR3 DNA follows: TGCGCCAGCAGCTGGGGGCTAGCGGGAGAGGGTGAGCAGTTCTTC. Using reference TRBV5-1 and TRBJ2-1 for the parts outside the CDR3, the full variable domain is KAGVTQTPRYLIKTRGQQVTLSCSPISGHRSVSWYQQTPGQGLQFLFEYFSETQRNKGNFPGRFSGRQFSNSRSEMNVSTLELGDSALYLCASSWGLAGEGEQFFGPGTRLTVL.